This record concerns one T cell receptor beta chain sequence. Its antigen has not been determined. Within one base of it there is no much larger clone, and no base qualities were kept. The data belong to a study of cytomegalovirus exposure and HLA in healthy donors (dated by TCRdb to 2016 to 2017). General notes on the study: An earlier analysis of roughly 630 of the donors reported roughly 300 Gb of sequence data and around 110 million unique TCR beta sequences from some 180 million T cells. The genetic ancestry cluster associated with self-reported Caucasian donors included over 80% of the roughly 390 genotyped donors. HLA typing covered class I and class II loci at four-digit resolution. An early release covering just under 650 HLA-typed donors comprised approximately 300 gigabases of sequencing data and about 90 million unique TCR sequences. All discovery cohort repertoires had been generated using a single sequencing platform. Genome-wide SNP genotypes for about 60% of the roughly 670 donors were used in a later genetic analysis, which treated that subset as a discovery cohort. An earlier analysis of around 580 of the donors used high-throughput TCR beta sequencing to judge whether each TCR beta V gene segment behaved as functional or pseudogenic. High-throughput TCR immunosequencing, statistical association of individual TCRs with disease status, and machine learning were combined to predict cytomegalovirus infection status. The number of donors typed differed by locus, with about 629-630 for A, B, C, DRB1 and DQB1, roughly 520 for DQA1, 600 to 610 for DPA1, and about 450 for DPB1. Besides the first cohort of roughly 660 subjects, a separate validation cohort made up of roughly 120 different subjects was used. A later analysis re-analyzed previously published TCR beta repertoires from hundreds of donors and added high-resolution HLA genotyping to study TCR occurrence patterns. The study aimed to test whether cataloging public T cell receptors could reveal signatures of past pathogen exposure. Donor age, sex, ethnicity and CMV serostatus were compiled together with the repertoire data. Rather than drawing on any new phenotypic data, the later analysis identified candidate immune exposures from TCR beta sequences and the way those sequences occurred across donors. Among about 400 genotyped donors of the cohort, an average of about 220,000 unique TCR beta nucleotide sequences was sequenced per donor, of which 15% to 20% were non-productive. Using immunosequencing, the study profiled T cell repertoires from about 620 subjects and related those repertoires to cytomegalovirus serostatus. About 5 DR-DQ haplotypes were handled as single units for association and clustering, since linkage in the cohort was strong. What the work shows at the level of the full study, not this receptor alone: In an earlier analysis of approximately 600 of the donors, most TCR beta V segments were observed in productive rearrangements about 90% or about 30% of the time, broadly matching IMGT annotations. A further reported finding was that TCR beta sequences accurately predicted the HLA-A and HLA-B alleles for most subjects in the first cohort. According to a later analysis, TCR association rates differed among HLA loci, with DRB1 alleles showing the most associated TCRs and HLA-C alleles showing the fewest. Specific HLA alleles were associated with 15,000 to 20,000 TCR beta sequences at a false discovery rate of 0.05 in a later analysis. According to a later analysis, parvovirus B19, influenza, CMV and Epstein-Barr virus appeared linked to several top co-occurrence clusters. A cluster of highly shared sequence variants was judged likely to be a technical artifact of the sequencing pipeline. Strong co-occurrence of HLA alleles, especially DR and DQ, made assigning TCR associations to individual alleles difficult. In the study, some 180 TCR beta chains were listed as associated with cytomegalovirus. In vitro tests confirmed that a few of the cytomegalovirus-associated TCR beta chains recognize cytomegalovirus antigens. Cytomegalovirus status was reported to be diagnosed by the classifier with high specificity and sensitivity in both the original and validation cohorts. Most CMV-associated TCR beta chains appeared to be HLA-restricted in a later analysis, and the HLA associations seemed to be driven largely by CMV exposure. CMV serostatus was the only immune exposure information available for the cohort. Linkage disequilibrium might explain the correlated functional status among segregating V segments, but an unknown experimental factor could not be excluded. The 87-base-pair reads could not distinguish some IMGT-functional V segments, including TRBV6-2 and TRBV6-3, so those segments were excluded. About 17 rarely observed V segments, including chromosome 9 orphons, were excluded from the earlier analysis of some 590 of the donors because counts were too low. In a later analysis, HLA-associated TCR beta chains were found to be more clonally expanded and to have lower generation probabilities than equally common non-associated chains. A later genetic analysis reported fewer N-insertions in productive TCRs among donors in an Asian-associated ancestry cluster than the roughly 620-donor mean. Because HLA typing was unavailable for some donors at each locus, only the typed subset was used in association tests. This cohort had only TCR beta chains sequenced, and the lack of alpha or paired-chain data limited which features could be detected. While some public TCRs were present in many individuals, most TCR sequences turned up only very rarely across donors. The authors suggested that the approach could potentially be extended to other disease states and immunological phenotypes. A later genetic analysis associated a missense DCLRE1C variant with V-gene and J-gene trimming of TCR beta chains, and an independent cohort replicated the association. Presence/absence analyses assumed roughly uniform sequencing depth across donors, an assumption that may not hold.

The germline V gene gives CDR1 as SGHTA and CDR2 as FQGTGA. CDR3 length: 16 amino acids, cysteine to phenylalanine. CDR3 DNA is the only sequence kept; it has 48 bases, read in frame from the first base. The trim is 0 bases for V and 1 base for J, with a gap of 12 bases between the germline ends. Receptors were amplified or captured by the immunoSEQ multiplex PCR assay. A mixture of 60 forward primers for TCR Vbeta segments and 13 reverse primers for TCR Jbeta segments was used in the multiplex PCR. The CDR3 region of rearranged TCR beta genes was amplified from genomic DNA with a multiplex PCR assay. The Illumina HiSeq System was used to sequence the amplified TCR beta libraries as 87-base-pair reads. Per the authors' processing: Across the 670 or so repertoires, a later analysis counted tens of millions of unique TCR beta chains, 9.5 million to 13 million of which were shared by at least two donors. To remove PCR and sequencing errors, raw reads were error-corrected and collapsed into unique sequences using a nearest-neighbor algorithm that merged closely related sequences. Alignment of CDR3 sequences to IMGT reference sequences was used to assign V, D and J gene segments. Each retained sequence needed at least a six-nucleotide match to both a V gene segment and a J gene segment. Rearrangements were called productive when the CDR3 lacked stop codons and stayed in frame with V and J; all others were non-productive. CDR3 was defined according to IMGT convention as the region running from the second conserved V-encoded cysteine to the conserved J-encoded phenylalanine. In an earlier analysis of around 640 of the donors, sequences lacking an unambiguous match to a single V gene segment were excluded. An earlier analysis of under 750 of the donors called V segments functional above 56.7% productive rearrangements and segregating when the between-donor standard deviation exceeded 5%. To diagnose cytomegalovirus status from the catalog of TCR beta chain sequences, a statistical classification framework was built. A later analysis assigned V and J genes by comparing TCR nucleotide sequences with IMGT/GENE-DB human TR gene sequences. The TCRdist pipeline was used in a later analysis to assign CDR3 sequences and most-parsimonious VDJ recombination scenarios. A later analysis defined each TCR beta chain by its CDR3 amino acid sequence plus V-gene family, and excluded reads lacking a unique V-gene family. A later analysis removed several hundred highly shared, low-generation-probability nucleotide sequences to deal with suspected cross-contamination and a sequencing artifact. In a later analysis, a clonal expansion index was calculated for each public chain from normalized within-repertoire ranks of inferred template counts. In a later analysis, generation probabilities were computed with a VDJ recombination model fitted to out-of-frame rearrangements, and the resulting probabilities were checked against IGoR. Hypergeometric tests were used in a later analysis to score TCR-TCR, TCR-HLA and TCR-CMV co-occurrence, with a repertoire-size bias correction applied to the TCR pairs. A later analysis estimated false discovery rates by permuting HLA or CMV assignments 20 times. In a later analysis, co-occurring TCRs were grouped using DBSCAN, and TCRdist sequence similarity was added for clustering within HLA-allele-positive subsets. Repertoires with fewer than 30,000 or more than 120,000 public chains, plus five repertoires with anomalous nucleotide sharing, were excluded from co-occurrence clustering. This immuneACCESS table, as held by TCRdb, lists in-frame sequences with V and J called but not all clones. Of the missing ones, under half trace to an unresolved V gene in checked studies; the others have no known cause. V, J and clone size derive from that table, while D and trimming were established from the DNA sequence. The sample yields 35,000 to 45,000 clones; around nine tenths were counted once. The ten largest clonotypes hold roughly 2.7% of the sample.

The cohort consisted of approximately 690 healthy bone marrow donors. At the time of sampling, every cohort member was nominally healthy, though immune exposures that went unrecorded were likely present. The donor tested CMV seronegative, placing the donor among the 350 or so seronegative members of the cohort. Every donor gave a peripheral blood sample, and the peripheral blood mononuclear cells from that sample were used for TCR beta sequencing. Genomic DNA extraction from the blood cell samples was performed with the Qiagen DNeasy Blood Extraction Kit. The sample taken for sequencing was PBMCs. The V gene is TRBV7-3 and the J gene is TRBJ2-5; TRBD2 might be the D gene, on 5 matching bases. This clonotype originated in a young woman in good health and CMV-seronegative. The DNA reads TGTGCCAGCAGCTTAACGGGAGCGGCCTTCCAAGAGACCCAGTACTTC. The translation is CASSLTGAAFQETQYF.